The next 22 T cell receptor beta chains were all read from a single sample in a study of response to subunit inactivated influenza vaccine. TCRdb re-called the RT-PCR reads through MiXCR, storing one row per CDR3 protein. This table has just over 300,000 distinct CDR3 sequences, just over 20% appearing once. Material: PBMCs from blood, obtained less than 22 months after vaccination. The source is a man aged 50 to 69 who received an inactivated influenza vaccine.

Concerning this clonotype: Sequence at one end of the junction differs from germline and may be a read error. This chain connects TRBV14 to TRBJ1-1, with a weak D call TRBD1 (6 bases). The CDR3 length is 14 residues. CDR1 is SGHDN and CDR2 is FVKESK in the germline V gene. This CDR3 is CASRQGGRITEAFF. The CDR3 DNA is TGTGCCAGCCGCCAAGGGGGAAGGATAACTGAAGCTTTCTTT.

This clonotype was seen repeatedly, ten times or more. The chain employs TRBV12-3 or TRBV12-4 and TRBJ1-5; unclear D gene. The CDR3 is 15 residues long. Trimming removed 5 bases at V and 5 bases at J, with 16 bases between. The CDR3 here is CASSPTGLLDQPQHF. DNA for the CDR3: TGTGCCAGCAGTCCGACCGGTCTCCTGGATCAGCCCCAGCATTTT.

Only a few counts were recorded for this clonotype. The chain is built from TRBV5-4 and TRBJ2-1; D is ambiguous. V shed 2 bases and J shed 9 bases, with 9 bases lying between them. The CDR3 runs 12 residues. Germline-derived CDR1 and CDR2 are SGHNT and YYREEE (reference sequence). The CDR3: CASSLTSSEQFF. CDR3 coding DNA: TGTGCCAGCAGCTTAACTTCCAGTGAGCAGTTCTTC.

The J gene is TRBJ2-7, the V gene TRBV19, with 8 bases identical to TRBD1. The junction had 3 bases not matched to a gene; V was cut back by 5 bases and J by 3 bases. There are 13 residues in the CDR3. CDR1 LNHDA and CDR2 SQIVND come from the germline V gene (reference sequence). The CDR3 sequence is CASSGGQGYEQYF. CDR3 in DNA: TGTGCCAGTAGTGGCGGACAGGGCTACGAGCAGTACTTC.

V is TRBV5-6 and J is TRBJ2-2; D might be TRBD1 or TRBD2, each matching 5 bases. V was shortened by 1 base and J by 7 bases, with 17 bases between the two germline ends. CDR3 length: 16 residues. Per germline, CDR1 SGHDT and CDR2 YYEEEE. The CDR3 protein is CASSLSGQEPGGELFF. In DNA form, the CDR3 reads TGTGCCAGCAGCTTGTCGGGGCAGGAGCCGGGCGGGGAGCTGTTTTTT.

This clonotype was seen only a few times. V and J are TRBV20-1 and TRBJ2-1; D is ambiguous. Trimming left V 3 bases short and J 9 bases short, with 12 bases between. From germline, CDR1 is DFQATT and CDR2 SNEGSKA (reference sequence). This CDR3 region has 12 residues. This CDR3 reads CSASADPGEQFF. Here the CDR3 DNA reads TGCAGTGCTAGTGCGGACCCCGGTGAGCAGTTCTTC.

CDR3 coding DNA: TGTGCCACCAGTGCTGAACAGGGTAGAGGCTACACCTTC. As protein: CATSAEQGRGYTF. The chain employs TRBV24-1 and TRBJ1-2; D is perhaps TRBD1 (6 bases). From germline, CDR1 is KGHDR and CDR2 SFDVKD. V shed 5 bases and J shed 8 bases, with 14 bases lying between them. This CDR3 has 13 residues.

CDR3 in DNA: TGTGCCAGCAGCATCGGGACAGGGGTTGGCGGCTACACCTTC. This encodes CASSIGTGVGGYTF. The chain combines TRBV5-6 with TRBJ1-2, with 10 positions matching TRBD1. Germline lookup yields CDR1 SGHDT and CDR2 YYEEEE. The CDR3 runs 14 residues. Trimming removed 4 bases from V and 8 bases from J; junction bases left unmatched: 8. Full variable domain (rest looked up from reference TRBV5-6 and TRBJ1-2): DAGVTQSPTHLIKTRGQQVTLRCSPKSGHDTVSWYQQALGQGPQFIFQYYEEEERQRGNFPDRFSGHQFPNYSSELNVNALLLGDSALYLCASSIGTGVGGYTFGSGTRLTVV.

The chain recombines TRBV7-2 with TRBJ1-6, with D possibly TRBD1 on 5 matching bases. Trimming shortened V by 1 base and J by 9 bases, and 13 bases separated the two germline ends. The CDR3 sequence is 15 residues long. Germline V gene lookup returns CDR1 SGHTA and CDR2 FQGNSA. The CDR3 DNA reads as TGTGCCAGCAGCTTAGTACCAGGGTCTCGTTCACCCCTCCACTTT. It translates to CASSLVPGSRSPLHF.

In this sample, this clonotype turned up a few times. This chain connects TRBV19 to TRBJ2-7, with D possibly matching TRBD2 (5 bases). The V gene's germline CDR1 is LNHDA and CDR2 SQIVND (reference sequence). This CDR3 has 12 amino acids. V dropped 4 bases and J dropped 7 bases, with 11 bases sitting between them. The chain's CDR3 is CASSNTRREQYF. In nucleotides, the CDR3 is TGTGCCAGTAGTAACACTAGGAGGGAGCAGTACTTC.

This clonotype came up a few times. The rearrangement uses TRBV12-3 or TRBV12-4 and TRBJ1-2; D unresolved. V lost 7 bases to trimming and J lost 8 bases, with 17 bases between them. This CDR3 comprises 13 residues. The CDR3 loop reads CASTASRGGGYTF. The CDR3, as DNA: TGTGCCAGCACCGCCAGTCGGGGAGGGGGCTACACCTTC.

The genes are TRBV12-3 or TRBV12-4 and TRBJ2-3; 8 nucleotides agree with TRBD2. Trimming took 2 bases from V and 5 from J; bases not matched to a gene: 9. There are 16 residues in the CDR3. The CDR3 nucleotides read TGTGCCAGCAGTTTAACGCCCGGGGGGGTACTAGATACGCAGTATTTT. Its protein is CASSLTPGGVLDTQYF.

This clonotype was detected a few times. This rearrangement joins TRBV4-2 to TRBJ1-1; perhaps TRBD1 as D (5 bases). With 5 bases removed from V and 4 bases from J, the gap between germline ends came to 14 bases. Germline V gives CDR1 LGHNA, CDR2 YNFKEQ. This CDR3 spans 14 amino acids. The CDR3 coding sequence is TGTGCCAGCAGCTCTGGGAGGGGAGTCACTGAAGCTTTCTTT. Its translation is CASSSGRGVTEAFF.

This chain links TRBV19 with TRBJ1-6, with D unresolved. CDR1 LNHDA and CDR2 SQIVND come from the germline V gene (reference sequence). There are 12 residues in the CDR3. Trimming took 4 bases from V and 12 from J, leaving 10 bases between them. CDR3 residues: CASSKVRRPLHF. The CDR3 coding sequence is TGTGCCAGTAGTAAGGTCAGAAGACCCCTCCACTTT. The full variable domain, completed using reference TRBV19 and TRBJ1-6, is DGGITQSPKYLFRKEGQNVTLSCEQNLNHDAMYWYRQDPGQGLRLIYYSQIVNDFQKGDIAEGYSVSREKKESFPLTVTSAQKNPTAFYLCASSKVRRPLHFGNGTRLTVT.

The chain links TRBV12-3 or TRBV12-4 to TRBJ2-3; 9 nucleotides align to TRBD2. The ends lost 7 bases at V and 5 bases at J; junction bases unmatched: 7. The CDR3 loop spans 14 amino acids. The CDR3 sequence is CASTPGLAEDTQYF. As DNA, the CDR3 is TGTGCCAGCACTCCGGGACTAGCCGAAGATACGCAGTATTTT.

This clonotype was detected a few times. CDR3 residues: CASSQADTSYNEQFF. Here the CDR3 DNA reads TGCGCCAGCAGCCAAGCTGACACCTCCTACAATGAGCAGTTCTTC. The gene calls are TRBV4-3 and TRBJ2-1; unclear D gene. The germline V gene has CDR1 LGHNA and CDR2 YSLEER. Trimming pared 1 base from V and 0 bases from J, leaving 7 bases between. The CDR3 has 15 amino acids.

This clonotype has just a few counts. The rearrangement uses TRBV5-1 and TRBJ2-3; D is unresolved. Trimming removed 5 bases at V and 1 base at J, with 8 bases between. Germline assignment: CDR1 SGHRS and CDR2 YFSETQ. The CDR3 is made up of 13 amino acids. As DNA, the CDR3 is TGCGCCAGCAGAGACGGTCGCACAGATACGCAGTATTTT. It encodes CASRDGRTDTQYF.

In this sample, this clonotype turned up a few times. This chain connects TRBV28 to TRBJ1-5; D is undetermined. Trimming left V 2 bases short and J 15 bases short, with 20 bases between. CDR1 is MDHEN and CDR2 is SYDVKM in the germline V gene. This CDR3 region has 14 residues. CDR3 in amino acids: CASSLTFGDRAPHF. The CDR3 DNA is TGTGCCAGCAGTTTAACTTTCGGAGACCGAGCGCCGCATTTT.

This clonotype was seen a handful of times. This chain links TRBV2 with TRBJ1-5; the D gene is possibly TRBD1 (6 bases). Trimming took off 6 bases at V and 6 bases at J, with 15 bases between the two ends. This CDR3 has 14 residues. Germline V gives CDR1 SNHLY, CDR2 FYNNEI. Here the CDR3 DNA reads TGTGCCAGCAGGCCAGGGGCGGGAAGTCAGCCCCAGCATTTT. Translating gives CASRPGAGSQPQHF.

This clonotype was recorded at least ten times. The DNA for the CDR3 is TGCAGTGCTACGGGACAGGGCTTCAATCAGCCCCAGCATTTT. Its translation: CSATGQGFNQPQHF. This rearrangement joins TRBV20-1 to TRBJ1-5, with 9 bases identical to TRBD1. The CDR3 extends over 14 amino acids. The germline V gene encodes CDR1 DFQATT and CDR2 SNEGSKA (reference sequence). Trimming removed 4 bases from V and 3 bases from J; junction bases left unmatched: 4.

This chain links TRBV4-3 with TRBJ2-2; 11 bases line up with TRBD2. The CDR3 consists of 19 residues. The ends lost 4 bases at V and 1 base at J; junction bases unmatched: 11. Germline V lookup: CDR1 LGHNA, CDR2 YSLEER. The CDR3 nucleotides are TGCGCCAGCAGCCCAGAGGACAGTGGACTAGCGGGGAACACCGGGGAGCTGTTTTTT. Protein sequence: CASSPEDSGLAGNTGELFF.

This clonotype was observed a few times. The CDR3 reads CASSILSGTTSTDTQYF. Here the CDR3 DNA reads TGTGCCAGCAGTATACTATCCGGGACGACTAGCACAGATACGCAGTATTTT. The chain recombines TRBV28 with TRBJ2-3, with D perhaps TRBD1 or TRBD2 (5 bases each). There are 17 residues in the CDR3. Trimming took off 5 bases at V and 0 bases at J, with 18 bases between the two ends. CDR1 MDHEN and CDR2 SYDVKM come from the germline V gene.